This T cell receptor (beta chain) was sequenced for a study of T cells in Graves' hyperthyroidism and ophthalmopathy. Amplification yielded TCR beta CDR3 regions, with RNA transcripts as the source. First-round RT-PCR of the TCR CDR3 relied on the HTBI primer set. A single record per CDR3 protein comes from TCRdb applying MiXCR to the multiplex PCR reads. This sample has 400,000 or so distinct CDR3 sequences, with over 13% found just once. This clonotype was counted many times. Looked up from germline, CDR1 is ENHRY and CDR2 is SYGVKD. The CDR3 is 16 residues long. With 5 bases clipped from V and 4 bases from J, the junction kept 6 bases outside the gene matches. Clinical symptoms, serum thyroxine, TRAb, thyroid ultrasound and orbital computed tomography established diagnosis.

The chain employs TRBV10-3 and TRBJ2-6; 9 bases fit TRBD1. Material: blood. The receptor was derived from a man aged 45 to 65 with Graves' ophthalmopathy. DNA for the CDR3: TGTGCCATCAGTCCGGGGACAGGGAGAGGGGCCAACGTCCTGACTTTC. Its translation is CAISPGTGRGANVLTF.